The clone carrying this TCR beta chain was seen a handful of times. The target antigen is unknown. These data belong to a study of vaccination effects on CD4 cells after COVID-19. Regarding the study as a whole: Researchers reported few convalescent patients and no early post-infection timepoints in the study.

V dropped 3 bases and J dropped 2; count of bases not matched to a gene: 5. Germline CDR1 and CDR2: SGHDT and YYEEEE. The CDR3 is 16 residues long. This table comes from immunoSEQ multiplex PCR, and its TCRdb copy is limited to in-frame clones, with some not included. Among fewer than 60,000 clones listed, 76% were seen once. With the ViraFEST assay, the study expanded antigen-specific CD4+ T cells using viral peptide pools, then sequenced them. It was after roughly ten days of culture that CD4+ T cells were isolated. SARS-CoV-2 infected the person between March and December 2020, as confirmed by PCR. After 1.5 million to 2 million PBMC were placed in each well, they were cultured with approximately 9.4 IU/ml IL-2 and approximately 9.6 ug/ml peptides. Half-medium replacement with IL-2 medium occurred on days 3 and 7.

The material was CD4+ T cells from PBMCs cultured with HIV peptides, obtained before COVID-19 vaccination. Sample subset: HIV-1 Nef peptide pool negative control/reference culture. The sequence was obtained from a human donor who had a prior SARS-CoV-2 infection. This rearrangement joins TRBV5-6 to TRBJ2-6; 7 bases are shared with TRBD1. The CDR3 region is CASSSKTGAGANVLTF. DNA for the CDR3: TGTGCCAGCAGCTCAAAAACAGGGGCTGGGGCCAACGTCCTGACTTTC.